This note documents a single TCR beta chain sequence. The antigen remains undetermined. This sample stems from a study of long-term antiretroviral therapy in people with HIV. Findings and caveats of the study: No data on ART adherence, viral resistance or therapy changes. HIV repertoires had narrower CDR3 length ranges than controls.

The CDR3 spans 14 residues. The germline gives CDR1 SGHNT, CDR2 YENEEA. Trimming stripped 7 bases from V and 5 bases from J, with 17 bases between. There were roughly 0.9-10 million cryopreserved PBMC in the samples before DNA extraction. The assay, immunoSEQ v3.0, was run at survey level. TCRdb keeps only in-frame clones here, not all; method: immunoSEQ multiplex PCR. Of tens of thousands of clones in the sample, roughly four fifths were seen once. The sequencing here drew on unsorted PBMCs, taken 0.3 years after starting antiretroviral therapy. This clonotype was sampled from a man aged 18 to 30 with HIV. The J gene is TRBJ1-2, the V gene TRBV11-3; tentative D call: TRBD1 (6 bases). The CDR3 sequence: CASTDGGGRYGYTF. CDR3 bases: TGTGCCAGCACCGATGGAGGGGGACGGTATGGCTACACCTTC.